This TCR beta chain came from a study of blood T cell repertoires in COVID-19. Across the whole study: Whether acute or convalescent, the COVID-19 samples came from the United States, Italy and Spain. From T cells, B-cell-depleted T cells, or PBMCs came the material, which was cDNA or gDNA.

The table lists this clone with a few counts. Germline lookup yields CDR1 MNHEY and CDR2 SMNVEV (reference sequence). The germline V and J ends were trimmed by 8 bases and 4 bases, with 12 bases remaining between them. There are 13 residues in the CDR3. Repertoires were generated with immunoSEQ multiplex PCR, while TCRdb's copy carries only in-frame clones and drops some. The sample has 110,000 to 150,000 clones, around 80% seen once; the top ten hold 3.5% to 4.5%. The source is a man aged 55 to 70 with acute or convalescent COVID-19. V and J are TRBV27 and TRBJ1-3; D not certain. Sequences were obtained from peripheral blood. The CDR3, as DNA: TGTGCCAGCGGCAGTAGAGGGGGAAACACCATATATTTT. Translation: CASGSRGGNTIYF.